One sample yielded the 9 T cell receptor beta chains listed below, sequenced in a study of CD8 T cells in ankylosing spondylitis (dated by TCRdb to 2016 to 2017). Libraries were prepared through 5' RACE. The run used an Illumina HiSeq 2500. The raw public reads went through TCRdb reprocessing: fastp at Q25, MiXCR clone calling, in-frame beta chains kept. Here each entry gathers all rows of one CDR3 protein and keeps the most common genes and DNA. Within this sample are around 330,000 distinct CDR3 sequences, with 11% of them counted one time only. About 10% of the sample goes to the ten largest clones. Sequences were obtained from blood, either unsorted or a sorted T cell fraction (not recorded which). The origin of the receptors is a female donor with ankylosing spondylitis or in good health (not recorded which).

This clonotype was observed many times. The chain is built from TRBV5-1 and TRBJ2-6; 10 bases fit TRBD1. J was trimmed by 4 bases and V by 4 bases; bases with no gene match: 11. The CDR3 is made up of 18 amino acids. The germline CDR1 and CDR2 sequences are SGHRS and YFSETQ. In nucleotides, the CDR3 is TGCGCCAGCAGCCCGTGGGACAGGGGATTCGGAGGGGCCAACGTCCTGACTTTC. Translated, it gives CASSPWDRGFGGANVLTF.

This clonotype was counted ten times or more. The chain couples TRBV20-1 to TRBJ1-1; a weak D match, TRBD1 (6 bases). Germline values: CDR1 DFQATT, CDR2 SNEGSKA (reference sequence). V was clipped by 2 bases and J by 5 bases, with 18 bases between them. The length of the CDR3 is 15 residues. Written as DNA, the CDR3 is TGCAGTGCTAGAACGGGTATGGGGGCCGGGACTGAAGCTTTCTTT. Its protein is CSARTGMGAGTEAFF.

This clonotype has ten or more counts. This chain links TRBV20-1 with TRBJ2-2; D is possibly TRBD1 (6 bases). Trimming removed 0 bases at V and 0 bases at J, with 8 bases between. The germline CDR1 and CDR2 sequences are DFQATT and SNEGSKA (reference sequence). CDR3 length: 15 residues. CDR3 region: CSARETGSNTGELFF. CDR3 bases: TGCAGTGCTAGAGAAACAGGGTCGAACACCGGGGAGCTGTTTTTT.

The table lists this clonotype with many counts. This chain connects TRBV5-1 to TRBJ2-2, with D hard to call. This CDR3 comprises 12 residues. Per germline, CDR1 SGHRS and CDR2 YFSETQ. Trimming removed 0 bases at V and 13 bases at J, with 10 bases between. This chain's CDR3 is CASSLGTGGLFF. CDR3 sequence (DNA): TGCGCCAGCAGCTTGGGTACCGGCGGGCTGTTTTTT.

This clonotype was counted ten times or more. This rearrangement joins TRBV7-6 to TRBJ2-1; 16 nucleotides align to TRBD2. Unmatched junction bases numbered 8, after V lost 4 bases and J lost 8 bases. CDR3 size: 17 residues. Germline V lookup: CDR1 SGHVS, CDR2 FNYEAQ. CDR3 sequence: CASSYGTSGGALDEQFF. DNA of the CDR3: TGTGCCAGCAGCTACGGGACTAGCGGGGGGGCTTTGGATGAGCAGTTCTTC. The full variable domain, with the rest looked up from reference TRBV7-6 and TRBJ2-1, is GAGVSQSPRYKVTKRGQDVALRCDPISGHVSLYWYRQALGQGPEFLTYFNYEAQQDKSGLPNDRFSAERPEGSISTLTIQRTEQRDSAMYRCASSYGTSGGALDEQFFGPGTRLTVL.

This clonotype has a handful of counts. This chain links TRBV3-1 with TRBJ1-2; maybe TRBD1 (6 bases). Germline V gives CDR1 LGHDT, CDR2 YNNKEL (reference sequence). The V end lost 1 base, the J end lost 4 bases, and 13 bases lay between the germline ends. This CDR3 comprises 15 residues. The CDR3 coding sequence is TGTGCCAGCAGCCAAGTAGGGGGGGCCTCCTATGGCTACACCTTC. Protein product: CASSQVGGASYGYTF.

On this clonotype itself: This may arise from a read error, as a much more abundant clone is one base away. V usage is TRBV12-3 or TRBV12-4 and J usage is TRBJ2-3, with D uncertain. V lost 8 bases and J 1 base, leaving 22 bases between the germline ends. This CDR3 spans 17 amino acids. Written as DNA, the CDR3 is TGTGCCAGCGCCCCCGCCGGGTTACCGCGACGCACAGATACGCAGTATTTT. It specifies CASAPAGLPRRTDTQYF.

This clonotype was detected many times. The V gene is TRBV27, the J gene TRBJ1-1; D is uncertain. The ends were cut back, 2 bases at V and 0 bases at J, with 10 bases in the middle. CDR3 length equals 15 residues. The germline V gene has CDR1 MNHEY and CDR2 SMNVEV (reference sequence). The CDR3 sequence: CASSLSRTVNTEAFF. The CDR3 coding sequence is TGTGCCAGCAGTTTAAGTCGGACGGTGAACACTGAAGCTTTCTTT.

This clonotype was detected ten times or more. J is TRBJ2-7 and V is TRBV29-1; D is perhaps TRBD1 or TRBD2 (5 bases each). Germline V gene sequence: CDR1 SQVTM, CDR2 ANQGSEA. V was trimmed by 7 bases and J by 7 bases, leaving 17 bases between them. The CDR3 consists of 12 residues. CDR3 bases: TGCAGCGCCGCGTCCGGGACGATGGAGCAGTACTTC. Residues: CSAASGTMEQYF.